Listed below are T cell receptor beta chains from one sample, sequenced in a study of blood T cell repertoires in COVID-19. TCRdb's copy holds only in-frame clones and misses some; the assay was immunoSEQ multiplex PCR. Among more than 45,000 clones, about 88% were seen once, and the ten largest hold approximately 26%. Material for sequencing was peripheral blood. Receptors originate from a human donor in a cohort sampled during active COVID-19. Both conserved end residues are part of each CDR3. The order of the fields is V gene, clone size, J gene, CDR3 protein. Size is stated for part of the rows, as once, few or many counts, or as a class when the clone is expanded.

TRBV6-6	-	TRBJ1-2	CASSRTGGYGYTF
TRBV24-1	-	TRBJ2-2	CATGQANTGELFF
TRBV30	-	TRBJ2-5	CASRQGETQYF
TRBV28	once	TRBJ2-1	CASSRQGGDNEQFF
TRBV3-1/TRBV3-2	-	TRBJ2-7	CASSPQEGARTYEQYF
TRBV28	-	TRBJ2-3	CASSTGGGTDTQYF
TRBV6-6	-	TRBJ2-1	CASRESTGGVYNEQFF
TRBV19	-	TRBJ2-5	CASSIGTGAGEQYF
TRBV4-2	-	TRBJ2-2	CASSQERSSSTGELFF
TRBV13	-	TRBJ1-2	CASSLKPGLKINGYTF
TRBV15	-	TRBJ1-1	CATSSNSNTEAFF
TRBV7-9	-	TRBJ2-1	CASSLLGGLAGANEQFF
TRBV6-8	-	TRBJ1-2	CASSCTDREHGYTF
TRBV6-8	medium-sized	TRBJ2-5	CASSYPGLAGGKETQYF
TRBV2	-	TRBJ2-3	CASSEDLTGVGRMTQYF
TRBV19	-	TRBJ2-5	CASSRGLAGQETQYF
TRBV7-2	-	TRBJ1-1	CASSPGQVNTEAFF
TRBV21-1	-	TRBJ2-7	CASSKGGDRGSLSYEQYF
TRBV7-9	-	TRBJ1-4	CASSPTGVGEKLFF
TRBV25-1	-	TRBJ2-2	CASSEQTGPAGELFF
TRBV29-1	-	TRBJ2-7	CSVEGRGGAGYEQYF
TRBV6-5	once	TRBJ2-1	CASSYGLDNEQFF
TRBV29-1	-	TRBJ1-3	CSVKSGTGVGNTIYF
TRBV30	-	TRBJ1-2	CAWSPRDRVGYTF
TRBV19	once	TRBJ1-4	CASSLQAATNEKLFF
TRBV28	-	TRBJ2-5	CASSLGPPLETQYF
TRBV19	-	TRBJ1-2	CASLDRAVYGYTF
TRBV9	once	TRBJ2-2	CASSLGLAGGLNTGELFF
TRBV5-4	-	TRBJ2-2	CASSLVGVETGELFF
TRBV7-9	few	TRBJ1-5	CASSSQGNSNQPQHF
TRBV5-1	-	TRBJ2-3	CASSLSLASTSTDTQYF
TRBV5-1	-	TRBJ1-3	CASSPNKSGLSGNTIYF
TRBV27	-	TRBJ1-2	CASGPAGGYNYGYTF
TRBV27	-	TRBJ2-4	CASSVIPPGQGLSIQYF